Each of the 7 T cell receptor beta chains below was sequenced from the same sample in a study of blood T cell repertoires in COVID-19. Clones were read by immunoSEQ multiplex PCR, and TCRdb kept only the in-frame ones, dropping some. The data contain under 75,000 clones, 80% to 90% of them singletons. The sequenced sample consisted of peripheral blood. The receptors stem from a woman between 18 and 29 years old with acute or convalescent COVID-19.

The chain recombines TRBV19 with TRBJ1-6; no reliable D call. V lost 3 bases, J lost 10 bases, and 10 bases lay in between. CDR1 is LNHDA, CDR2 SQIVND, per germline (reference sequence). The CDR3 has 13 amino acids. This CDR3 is CASSIGRESPLHF. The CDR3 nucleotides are TGTGCCAGTAGTATTGGGAGGGAGTCACCCCTCCACTTT.

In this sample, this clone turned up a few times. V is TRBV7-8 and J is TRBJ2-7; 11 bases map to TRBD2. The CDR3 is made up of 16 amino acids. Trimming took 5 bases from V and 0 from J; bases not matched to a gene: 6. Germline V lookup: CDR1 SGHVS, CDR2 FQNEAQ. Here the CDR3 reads CASSRPGLADSYEQYF. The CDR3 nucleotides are TGTGCCAGCAGCCGCCCGGGACTAGCGGACTCCTACGAGCAGTACTTC.

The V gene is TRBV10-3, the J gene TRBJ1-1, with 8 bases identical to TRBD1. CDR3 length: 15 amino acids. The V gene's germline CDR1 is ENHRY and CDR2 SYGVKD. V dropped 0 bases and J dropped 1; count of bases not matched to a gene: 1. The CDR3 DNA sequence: TGTGCCATCAGTGAGTCCGACAGGGGGAACACTGAAGCTTTCTTT. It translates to CAISESDRGNTEAFF.

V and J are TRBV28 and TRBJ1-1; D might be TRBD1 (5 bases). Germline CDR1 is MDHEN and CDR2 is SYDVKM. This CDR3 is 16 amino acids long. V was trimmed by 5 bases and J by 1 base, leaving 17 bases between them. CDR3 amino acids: CASSRPGLGGNTEAFF. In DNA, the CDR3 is TGTGCCAGCAGTCGTCCAGGGTTGGGGGGGAACACTGAAGCTTTCTTT.

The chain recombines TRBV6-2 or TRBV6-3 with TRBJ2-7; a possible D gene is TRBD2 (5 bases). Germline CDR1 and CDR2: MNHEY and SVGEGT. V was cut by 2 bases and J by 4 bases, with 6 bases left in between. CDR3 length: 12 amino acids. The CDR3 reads CASSYEGYEQYF. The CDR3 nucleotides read TGTGCCAGCAGTTACGAGGGATACGAGCAGTACTTC.

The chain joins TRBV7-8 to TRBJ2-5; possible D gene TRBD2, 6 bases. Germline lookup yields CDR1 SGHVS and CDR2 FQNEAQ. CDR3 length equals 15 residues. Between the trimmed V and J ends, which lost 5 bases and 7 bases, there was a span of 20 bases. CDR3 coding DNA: TGTGCCAGCAGCCCGGCTGGTGGAGGGGCCGGGACCCAGTACTTC. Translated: CASSPAGGGAGTQYF.

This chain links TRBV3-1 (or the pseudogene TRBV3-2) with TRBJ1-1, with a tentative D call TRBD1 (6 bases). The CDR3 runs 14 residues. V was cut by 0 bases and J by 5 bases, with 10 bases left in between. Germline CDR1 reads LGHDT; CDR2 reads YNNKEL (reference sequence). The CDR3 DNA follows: TGTGCCAGCAGCCAAGAGACAGGCGCAACTGAAGCTTTCTTT. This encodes CASSQETGATEAFF.